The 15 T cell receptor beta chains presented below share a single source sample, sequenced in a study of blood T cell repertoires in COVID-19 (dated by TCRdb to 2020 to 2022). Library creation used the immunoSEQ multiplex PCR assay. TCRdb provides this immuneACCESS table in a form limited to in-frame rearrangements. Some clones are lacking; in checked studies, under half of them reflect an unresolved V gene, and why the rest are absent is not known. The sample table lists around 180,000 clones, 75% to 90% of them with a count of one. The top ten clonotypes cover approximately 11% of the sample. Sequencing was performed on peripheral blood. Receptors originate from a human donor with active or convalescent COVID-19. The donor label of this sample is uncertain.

CDR3 sequence reads: CASSQDPYGSSYEQYF. CDR3 nucleotide sequence: TGCGCCAGCAGCCAAGATCCCTACGGGAGCTCCTACGAGCAGTACTTC. The chain links TRBV4-3 to TRBJ2-7; weak D call: TRBD2 (6 bases). The CDR3 consists of 16 residues. CDR1 and CDR2 from the germline V gene are LGHNA and YSLEER. With 0 bases removed from V and 0 bases from J, the gap between germline ends came to 12 bases.

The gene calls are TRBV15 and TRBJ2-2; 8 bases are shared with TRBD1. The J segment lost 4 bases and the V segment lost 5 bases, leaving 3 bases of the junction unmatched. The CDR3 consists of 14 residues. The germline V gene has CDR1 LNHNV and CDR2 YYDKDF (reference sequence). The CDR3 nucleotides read TGTGCCACCAGCTCGGGACAGGCCACCGGGGAGCTGTTTTTT. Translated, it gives CATSSGQATGELFF.

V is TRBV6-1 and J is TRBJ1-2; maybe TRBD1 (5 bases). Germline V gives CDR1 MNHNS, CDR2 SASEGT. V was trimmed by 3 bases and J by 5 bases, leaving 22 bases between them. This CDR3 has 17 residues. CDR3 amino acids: CASSEWGLGALEYGYTF. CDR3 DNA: TGTGCCAGCAGTGAGTGGGGTTTAGGGGCCCTTGAATATGGCTACACCTTC.

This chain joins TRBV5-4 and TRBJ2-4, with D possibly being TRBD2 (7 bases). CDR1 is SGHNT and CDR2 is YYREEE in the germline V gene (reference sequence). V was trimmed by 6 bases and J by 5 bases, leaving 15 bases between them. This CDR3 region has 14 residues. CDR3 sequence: CASKRGGGENIQYF. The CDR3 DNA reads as TGTGCCAGCAAGAGGGGGGGAGGGGAAAACATTCAGTACTTC.

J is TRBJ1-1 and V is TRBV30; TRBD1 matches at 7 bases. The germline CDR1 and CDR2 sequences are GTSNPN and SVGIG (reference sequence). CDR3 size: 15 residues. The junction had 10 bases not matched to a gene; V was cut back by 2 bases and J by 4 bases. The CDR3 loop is CAWSSKRQGVTEAFF. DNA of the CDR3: TGTGCCTGGAGTTCCAAAAGACAGGGCGTCACTGAAGCTTTCTTT.

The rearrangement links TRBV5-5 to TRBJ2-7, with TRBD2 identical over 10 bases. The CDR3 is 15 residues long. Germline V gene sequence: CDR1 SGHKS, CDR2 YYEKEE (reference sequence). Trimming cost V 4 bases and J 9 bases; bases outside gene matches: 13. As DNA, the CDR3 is TGTGCCAGCAGCCAAGGACTAGCGGCCCCTGGTGGGCAGTACTTC. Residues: CASSQGLAAPGGQYF.

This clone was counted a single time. This chain's CDR3 is CATSTGGLETQYF. The CDR3, as DNA: TGTGCCACCTCAACAGGGGGCCTAGAGACCCAGTACTTC. This sequence joins TRBV24-1 and TRBJ2-5; 9 bases map to TRBD1. Germline assignment: CDR1 KGHDR and CDR2 SFDVKD. V was clipped by 9 bases and J by 4 bases; unmatched bases: 5. The CDR3 runs 13 residues.

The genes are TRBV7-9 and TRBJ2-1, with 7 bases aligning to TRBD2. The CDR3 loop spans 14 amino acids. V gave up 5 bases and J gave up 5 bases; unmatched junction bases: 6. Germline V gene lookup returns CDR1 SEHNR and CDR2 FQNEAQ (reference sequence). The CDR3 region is CASSRPSGDNEQFF. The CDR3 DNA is TGTGCCAGCAGCCGCCCTAGCGGTGACAATGAGCAGTTCTTC.

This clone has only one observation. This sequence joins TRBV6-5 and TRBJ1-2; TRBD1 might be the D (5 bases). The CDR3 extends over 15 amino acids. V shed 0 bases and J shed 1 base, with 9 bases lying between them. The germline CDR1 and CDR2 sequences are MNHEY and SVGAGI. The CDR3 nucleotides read TGTGCCAGCAGTTACTCTCAGGGAGGTAACTATGGCTACACCTTC. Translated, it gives CASSYSQGGNYGYTF.

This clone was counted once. The CDR3 is CASSLDRTGGETFF. The CDR3 DNA follows: TGTGCCAGCAGCTTAGATCGGACAGGGGGCGAAACTTTCTTT. The genes are TRBV11-2 and TRBJ1-1; 11 nucleotides match TRBD1. Per the germline V gene, CDR1 is SGHAT and CDR2 is FQNNGV. This CDR3 spans 14 amino acids. The junction had 6 bases not matched to a gene; V was cut back by 0 bases and J by 12 bases.

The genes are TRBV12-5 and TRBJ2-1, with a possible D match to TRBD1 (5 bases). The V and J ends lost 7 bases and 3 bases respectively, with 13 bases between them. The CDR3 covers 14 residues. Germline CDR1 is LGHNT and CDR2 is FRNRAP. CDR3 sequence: CASVPRTSYNEQFF. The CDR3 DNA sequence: TGTGCTAGTGTCCCCAGGACAAGCTACAATGAGCAGTTCTTC. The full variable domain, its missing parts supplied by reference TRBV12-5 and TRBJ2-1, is DARVTQTPRHKVTEMGQEVTMRCQPILGHNTVFWYRQTMMQGLELLAYFRNRAPLDDSGMPKDRFSAEMPDATLATLKIQPSEPRDSAVYFCASVPRTSYNEQFFGPGTRLTVL.

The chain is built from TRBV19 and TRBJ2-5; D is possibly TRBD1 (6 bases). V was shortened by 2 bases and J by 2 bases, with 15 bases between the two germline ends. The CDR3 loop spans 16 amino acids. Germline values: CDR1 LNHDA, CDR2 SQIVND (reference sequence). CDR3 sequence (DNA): TGTGCCAGTAGTATAAGGGGGTCAGGGCAGCAAGAGACCCAGTACTTC. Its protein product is CASSIRGSGQQETQYF.

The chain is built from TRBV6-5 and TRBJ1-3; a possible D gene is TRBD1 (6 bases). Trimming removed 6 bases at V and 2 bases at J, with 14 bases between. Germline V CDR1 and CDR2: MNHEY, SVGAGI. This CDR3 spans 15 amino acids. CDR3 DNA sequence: TGTGCCAGCAGGTCTGACAGGAGCCCTGGAAACACCATATATTTT. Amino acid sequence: CASRSDRSPGNTIYF.

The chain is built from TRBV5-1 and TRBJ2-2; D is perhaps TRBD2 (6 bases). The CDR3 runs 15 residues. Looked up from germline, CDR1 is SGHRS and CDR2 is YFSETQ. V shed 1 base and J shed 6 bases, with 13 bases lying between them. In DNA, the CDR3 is TGCGCCAGCAGCTTGATCACTAGCCTCGCCGGGGAGCTGTTTTTT. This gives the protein CASSLITSLAGELFF.

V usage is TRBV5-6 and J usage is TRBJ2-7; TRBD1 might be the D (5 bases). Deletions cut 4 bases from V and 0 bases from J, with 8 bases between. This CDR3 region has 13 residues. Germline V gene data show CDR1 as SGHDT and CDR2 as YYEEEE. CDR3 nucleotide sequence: TGTGCCAGCAGCAAGGACACCTCCTACGAGCAGTACTTC. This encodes CASSKDTSYEQYF.